What follows are 11 T cell receptor beta chains derived from one specimen sequenced in a study of vaccination and CD4 T cells after COVID-19. These receptors' antigens are unknown. Cultured CD4+ T-cell DNA underwent Oncomine TCR Beta short-read sequencing. TCRdb reprocessed the PCR reads via MiXCR and lists one record per CDR3 protein. The table shows 25,000 to 30,000 distinct CDR3 sequences, with 41% occurring only once. Time point reported: late sampling 161 to 241 days after vaccination in three convalescent patients. Treatment given: approximately 9-day PBMC culture with coronavirus spike peptide pools or control peptides (ViraFEST assay). The material sequenced was CD4+ T cells from blood, cultured in vitro, taken about 7 months after SARS-CoV-2 vaccination. These receptors were collected from a human donor who had recovered from COVID-19.

V usage is TRBV6-5 and J usage is TRBJ1-1; D unresolved. This CDR3 comprises 14 residues. From germline, CDR1 is MNHEY and CDR2 SVGAGI. V was clipped by 4 bases and J by 1 base, with 10 bases between them. The CDR3 DNA sequence: TGTGCCAGCAGTTTAAACAGAAAGAACACTGAAGCTTTCTTT. This gives the protein CASSLNRKNTEAFF.

The gene calls are TRBV20-1 and TRBJ2-5; 15 bases agree with TRBD2. The germline V gene encodes CDR1 DFQATT and CDR2 SNEGSKA (reference sequence). This CDR3 is built from 17 residues. Losses at the gene ends were 5 bases for V and 4 bases for J; bases not matched to a gene: 11. The chain's CDR3 is CSALYPTGLAGGETQYF. The DNA for the CDR3 is TGCAGTGCTCTCTATCCCACGGGACTAGCGGGAGGAGAGACCCAGTACTTC.

This clonotype turned up a few times. This rearrangement joins TRBV6-5 to TRBJ2-3, with 10 bases fitting TRBD2. The length of the CDR3 is 14 residues. Germline loops: CDR1 MNHEY, CDR2 SVGAGI. V shed 2 bases, J shed 4 bases, and the junction held 0 bases outside the gene matches. CDR3 DNA sequence: TGTGCCAGCAGTTACCTAGCGGGAGCAGATACGCAGTATTTT. Residues: CASSYLAGADTQYF.

The chain carries TRBV19 and TRBJ2-5; TRBD2 matches 10 bases. This CDR3 comprises 19 residues. V lost 4 bases and J lost 2; bases outside the gene matches: 16. CDR1 and CDR2 (germline): LNHDA, SQIVND (reference sequence). The CDR3, as DNA: TGTGCCAGTAGTACCAGGACAGGAACCCTAGCGGGGGTGCAAGAGACCCAGTACTTC. This codes for CASSTRTGTLAGVQETQYF. Based on the CDR3 plus reference TRBV19 and TRBJ2-5, the full variable domain is DGGITQSPKYLFRKEGQNVTLSCEQNLNHDAMYWYRQDPGQGLRLIYYSQIVNDFQKGDIAEGYSVSREKKESFPLTVTSAQKNPTAFYLCASSTRTGTLAGVQETQYFGPGTRLLVL.

This chain joins TRBV7-2 and TRBJ2-7; tentative D call: TRBD2 (5 bases). Trimming removed 5 bases at V and 5 bases at J, with 13 bases between. Germline V gene data show CDR1 as SGHTA and CDR2 as FQGNSA. The CDR3 runs to 13 residues. CDR3 loop: CASSRRTFDEQYF. The CDR3 nucleotides read TGTGCCAGCAGCCGAAGGACTTTCGACGAGCAGTACTTC.

V gene TRBV7-2 combines with J gene TRBJ2-1, with D unclear. Germline CDR1 and CDR2: SGHTA and FQGNSA. Trimming cost V 2 bases and J 9 bases, with 11 bases left between them. This CDR3 is built from 13 residues. CDR3 region: CASSLFRVGEQFF. CDR3 nucleotides: TGTGCCAGCAGCTTATTTAGGGTGGGTGAGCAGTTCTTC.

CDR3 nucleotides: TGTGCCAGCAGCCGATACGCCGGGGAGCTGTTTTTT. Its translation is CASSRYAGELFF. The chain employs TRBV7-9 and TRBJ2-2; D gene unclear. There are 12 residues in the CDR3. Germline loops: CDR1 SEHNR, CDR2 FQNEAQ (reference sequence). Trimming took 5 bases from V and 6 from J, leaving 7 bases between them.

This chain connects TRBV19 to TRBJ1-1; possible D gene TRBD1, 6 bases. Per the germline V gene, CDR1 is LNHDA and CDR2 is SQIVND (reference sequence). V lost 5 bases and J 0 bases, leaving 13 bases between the germline ends. CDR3 length equals 15 residues. For the CDR3, the DNA is TGTGCCAGTAGTGGATACAGGGTGTTGAACACTGAAGCTTTCTTT. This translates into CASSGYRVLNTEAFF.

This clonotype appeared a few times. The J gene is TRBJ2-3, the V gene TRBV6-1; D remains ambiguous. V lost 6 bases and J lost 4, with 11 bases in between. Germline CDR1 reads MNHNS; CDR2 reads SASEGT. CDR3 length equals 13 residues. This CDR3 reads CASRISGADTQYF. For the CDR3, the DNA is TGTGCCAGCAGGATTAGTGGAGCAGATACGCAGTATTTT.

The chain employs TRBV19 and TRBJ2-1; TRBD2 agrees at 8 bases. The CDR3 contains 14 residues. Germline CDR1 and CDR2: LNHDA and SQIVND (reference sequence). V shed 8 bases and J 9 bases; nucleotides not matched to a gene: 12. For the CDR3, the DNA is TGTGCCAGTCGGGGGACTAGGAGTCATATTGAGCAGTTCTTC. This sequence encodes CASRGTRSHIEQFF.

The genes are TRBV20-1 and TRBJ2-1; D assignment may be TRBD1 or TRBD2 (5 bases each). The length of the CDR3 is 15 residues. Deletions cut 3 bases from V and 8 bases from J, with 20 bases between. Germline CDR1 is DFQATT and CDR2 is SNEGSKA (reference sequence). As DNA, the CDR3 is TGCAGTGCTAGGGGGGTTTCTGACTTAAACGATGAGCAGTTCTTC. This sequence encodes CSARGVSDLNDEQFF.